The clone carrying this TCR beta chain was observed a few times. Its antigen is undetermined. CDR1 is SGHTA, CDR2 FQGTGA, per germline. With 4 bases clipped from V and 5 bases from J, the junction kept 15 bases outside the gene matches. CDR3 length equals 17 residues. TCRdb re-derived calls from the 5' RACE reads in MiXCR, one entry per CDR3 protein. This repertoire shows 300,000 or so distinct CDR3 sequences, roughly 8.7% found once; its top ten account for 3% to 3.5%. The data were obtained in a study of T cells after yellow fever vaccination. Study overall: SMART-Seq v4 Ultra Low Input handled preparation of low-cell-number fractions. Notes on the study in general: Clonotype sharing between CD4 and CD8 compartments was small.

This TCR was recovered from a man younger than 35 who received the YFV17D yellow fever vaccine. The source material was CD4+ T cells sorted from PBMCs, sampled 5 days after the yellow fever booster vaccination. The chain joins TRBV7-3 to TRBJ1-1; 8 bases map to TRBD1. As DNA, the CDR3 is TGTGCCAGCAGCTCGCCCAGGGGCGGACAGGGCCGAACTGAAGCTTTCTTT. Translating it yields CASSSPRGGQGRTEAFF.